What follows are 30 T cell receptor beta chains derived from one specimen sequenced in a study of blood T cell repertoires in COVID-19. Sequencing used immunoSEQ multiplex PCR; TCRdb keeps in-frame clones, though not all of them. This repertoire shows 250,000 to 300,000 clones, roughly 90% found once; its top ten account for about 10%. Source material: peripheral blood. The receptors derive from a woman in her thirties with COVID-19, enrolled during active disease.

The rearrangement links TRBV6-2 or TRBV6-3 to TRBJ2-7; perhaps TRBD2 as D (5 bases). The V gene lost 4 bases and the J gene lost 4 bases, with 14 bases spanning the gap. Germline-derived CDR1 and CDR2 are MNHEY and SVGEGT. There are 14 residues in the CDR3. CDR3 sequence (DNA): TGTGCCAGCAGTTCCCTCCTAGCCCCGTACGAGCAGTACTTC. Its protein product is CASSSLLAPYEQYF.

The chain couples TRBV11-2 to TRBJ1-2, with 9 positions matching TRBD1. Trimming removed 5 bases from V and 3 bases from J; junction bases left unmatched: 13. The germline V gene has CDR1 SGHAT and CDR2 FQNNGV. The CDR3 runs 17 residues. CDR3 protein: CASSPSTGTGLYYGYTF. The CDR3 coding sequence is TGTGCCAGCAGCCCCTCCACCGGGACAGGGCTCTACTATGGCTACACCTTC.

The V and J genes are TRBV3-1 (or the pseudogene TRBV3-2) and TRBJ2-7; 9 positions agree with TRBD2. Germline trimming cut 1 base from V and 2 bases from J; bases unmatched to any gene: 0. CDR1 and CDR2 from the germline V gene are LGHDT and YNNKEL (reference sequence). The CDR3 is made up of 14 amino acids. CDR3 region: CASSQGTSAYEQYF. Here the CDR3 DNA reads TGTGCCAGCAGCCAAGGGACTAGCGCCTACGAGCAGTACTTC.

The gene calls are TRBV5-5 and TRBJ2-1; D ambiguous. Germline CDR1 reads SGHKS; CDR2 reads YYEKEE (reference sequence). Between the trimmed V and J ends, which lost 4 bases and 5 bases, there was a span of 13 bases. The CDR3 runs to 14 residues. CDR3 sequence: CASSLDWVNNEQFF. In DNA, the CDR3 is TGTGCCAGCAGCCTAGATTGGGTGAACAATGAGCAGTTCTTC.

This chain connects TRBV28 to TRBJ2-2, with 10 bases aligning to TRBD1. With V trimmed by 4 bases and J by 3 bases, 2 bases remained unmatched. Germline assignment: CDR1 MDHEN and CDR2 SYDVKM. The CDR3 contains 15 residues. The CDR3 spells CASSWGTGDTGELFF. CDR3 DNA: TGTGCCAGCAGTTGGGGGACAGGGGACACCGGGGAGCTGTTTTTT.

This chain connects TRBV7-6 to TRBJ1-1; no firm D call. CDR1 and CDR2 (germline): SGHVS, FNYEAQ. This CDR3 is built from 15 residues. V lost 1 base to trimming and J lost 5 bases, with 14 bases between them. The CDR3 reads CASSLEAGGVTEAFF. In nucleotides, the CDR3 is TGTGCCAGCAGCTTAGAAGCGGGCGGGGTAACTGAAGCTTTCTTT. The full variable domain, completed using reference TRBV7-6 and TRBJ1-1, is GAGVSQSPRYKVTKRGQDVALRCDPISGHVSLYWYRQALGQGPEFLTYFNYEAQQDKSGLPNDRFSAERPEGSISTLTIQRTEQRDSAMYRCASSLEAGGVTEAFFGQGTRLTVV.

The rearrangement uses TRBV15 and TRBJ1-4; D call uncertain. Germline values: CDR1 LNHNV, CDR2 YYDKDF (reference sequence). The CDR3 totals 16 residues. Trimming pared 3 bases from V and 0 bases from J, leaving 11 bases between. In nucleotides, the CDR3 is TGTGCCACCAGCAGGTACAATAGCGCAACTAATGAAAAACTGTTTTTT. It encodes CATSRYNSATNEKLFF.

The chain couples TRBV15 to TRBJ2-7; 10 bases map to TRBD1. Trimming took 5 bases from V and 5 from J; bases not matched to a gene: 9. Germline CDR1 and CDR2: LNHNV and YYDKDF (reference sequence). The CDR3 has 15 amino acids. CDR3: CATSLNRDRGHEQYF. CDR3 in DNA: TGTGCCACCAGCCTCAACCGGGACAGGGGCCACGAGCAGTACTTC.

The chain couples TRBV28 to TRBJ1-1; the D is unclear. Trimming left V 6 bases short and J 3 bases short, with 14 bases between. This CDR3 comprises 14 residues. The germline V gene encodes CDR1 MDHEN and CDR2 SYDVKM. The CDR3 region has the DNA TGTGCCAGCAGCCTTCTCTCGTCGGACACTGAAGCTTTCTTT. This encodes CASSLLSSDTEAFF.

The V call is TRBV30, the J call TRBJ2-7, with 9 nucleotides matching TRBD1. V was pared by 7 bases and J by 5 bases, with 9 bases of the junction left unmatched. Germline V gene sequence: CDR1 GTSNPN, CDR2 SVGIG (reference sequence). The CDR3 is made up of 13 amino acids. The CDR3 region has the DNA TGTGCCTCCGCCCGGGACAGGGCCGACGAGCAGTACTTC. Amino acids: CASARDRADEQYF.

The rearrangement joins TRBV11-2 to TRBJ1-1, with unresolved D. V was pared by 5 bases and J by 2 bases, with 9 bases between. Germline V gene data show CDR1 as SGHAT and CDR2 as FQNNGV. This CDR3 region has 13 residues. CDR3 loop: CASSPQLNTEAFF. The DNA of the CDR3 is TGTGCCAGCAGCCCACAGCTTAACACTGAAGCTTTCTTT. The complete variable domain, with remaining parts taken from reference TRBV11-2 and TRBJ1-1, reads EAGVAQSPRYKIIEKRQSVAFWCNPISGHATLYWYQQILGQGPKLLIQFQNNGVVDDSQLPKDRFSAERLKGVDSTLKIQPAKLEDSAVYLCASSPQLNTEAFFGQGTRLTVV.

The rearrangement uses TRBV28 and TRBJ2-2; 9 bases agree with TRBD1. The germline gives CDR1 MDHEN, CDR2 SYDVKM. The ends lost 6 bases at V and 0 bases at J; junction bases unmatched: 11. This CDR3 has 18 amino acids. CDR3 protein: CASSRTGAWLTNTGELFF. CDR3 bases: TGTGCCAGCAGCCGGACAGGGGCTTGGCTTACGAACACCGGGGAGCTGTTTTTT.

This clone was seen a handful of times. CDR3 region: CASSPAAGTSRKTQYF. In DNA, the CDR3 is TGTGCCAGCTCACCTGCCGCCGGGACTAGCAGAAAGACCCAGTACTTC. This chain uses TRBV18 with TRBJ2-5, with TRBD2 matching 9 bases. Germline-derived CDR1 and CDR2 are KGHSH and LQKENI. This CDR3 spans 16 amino acids. The V segment lost 3 bases and the J segment 6 bases; nucleotides outside the gene matches: 11.

The rearrangement uses TRBV30 and TRBJ1-4, with D possibly being TRBD1 (6 bases). Germline assignment: CDR1 GTSNPN and CDR2 SVGIG (reference sequence). V was trimmed by 0 bases and J by 7 bases, leaving 6 bases between them. This CDR3 comprises 12 residues. The CDR3 DNA sequence: TGTGCCTGGAGTGTAGGGGGTGAAAAACTGTTTTTT. It translates to CAWSVGGEKLFF.

The chain recombines TRBV7-9 with TRBJ1-5, with 11 bases lining up with TRBD1. V trimming: 5 bases; J trimming: 1 base; junction bases outside the gene matches: 10. CDR1 SEHNR and CDR2 FQNEAQ come from the germline V gene (reference sequence). This CDR3 has 18 residues. Here the CDR3 DNA reads TGTGCCAGCAGCCCTGGGACAGGGGGGGGCGAAAGCAATCAGCCCCAGCATTTT. Amino acids: CASSPGTGGGESNQPQHF.

The chain employs TRBV4-2 and TRBJ2-1; possibly TRBD2 for D (5 bases). V lost 1 base and J 0 bases, leaving 10 bases between the germline ends. This CDR3 comprises 16 residues. Germline assignment: CDR1 LGHNA and CDR2 YNFKEQ. In DNA, the CDR3 is TGTGCCAGCAGCCAAGGAGCGGAGTCCTCCTACAATGAGCAGTTCTTC. Amino acids: CASSQGAESSYNEQFF.

This chain joins TRBV28 and TRBJ2-7; 9 bases match TRBD1. The CDR3 is 13 amino acids. J was trimmed by 6 bases and V by 6 bases; bases with no gene match: 6. CDR1 is MDHEN and CDR2 is SYDVKM in the germline V gene. Here the CDR3 reads CASRGTGIGEQYF. The CDR3 DNA is TGTGCCAGCAGAGGGACAGGGATTGGCGAGCAGTACTTC.

The rearrangement uses TRBV25-1 and TRBJ2-1, with 8 positions matching TRBD2. CDR1 is MGHDK and CDR2 is SYGVNS in the germline V gene. V was clipped by 1 base and J by 3 bases; unmatched bases: 8. The CDR3 has 17 amino acids. CDR3 amino acids: CASSESGGLSIYNEQFF. For the CDR3, the DNA is TGTGCCAGCAGTGAATCGGGAGGGCTTTCAATCTACAATGAGCAGTTCTTC.

The chain joins TRBV28 to TRBJ2-7, with 7 bases identical to TRBD1. With 4 bases clipped from V and 3 bases from J, the junction kept 3 bases outside the gene matches. The CDR3 totals 13 residues. Germline CDR1 is MDHEN and CDR2 is SYDVKM. The CDR3 region has the DNA TGTGCCAGCAGTTCTGGACAGGACTACGAGCAGTACTTC. This gives the protein CASSSGQDYEQYF. Together with reference TRBV28 and TRBJ2-7, the CDR3 gives the full variable domain: DVKVTQSSRYLVKRTGEKVFLECVQDMDHENMFWYRQDPGLGLRLIYFSYDVKMKEKGDIPEGYSVSREKKERFSLILESASTNQTSMYLCASSSGQDYEQYFGPGTRLTVT.

V gene TRBV19 combines with J gene TRBJ2-7; 12 nucleotides match TRBD1. J was trimmed by 7 bases and V by 8 bases; bases with no gene match: 6. CDR3 length equals 13 residues. Germline V gene lookup returns CDR1 LNHDA and CDR2 SQIVND (reference sequence). CDR3 sequence: CASAGTGGGEQYF. CDR3 nucleotides: TGTGCCAGTGCCGGGACAGGGGGCGGGGAGCAGTACTTC. The full variable domain, with the rest looked up from reference TRBV19 and TRBJ2-7, is DGGITQSPKYLFRKEGQNVTLSCEQNLNHDAMYWYRQDPGQGLRLIYYSQIVNDFQKGDIAEGYSVSREKKESFPLTVTSAQKNPTAFYLCASAGTGGGEQYFGPGTRLTVT.

This chain uses TRBV5-5 with TRBJ1-6; perhaps TRBD1 as D (5 bases). Trimming took 2 bases from V and 6 from J, leaving 9 bases between them. Germline V CDR1 and CDR2: SGHKS, YYEKEE (reference sequence). CDR3 length: 14 amino acids. CDR3 in DNA: TGTGCCAGCAGCTTTTTCCAGGGTAATTCACCCCTCCACTTT. It translates to CASSFFQGNSPLHF.

The chain uses TRBV6-5 and TRBJ2-7; TRBD2 matches at 7 bases. V lost 4 bases and J lost 2; bases outside the gene matches: 5. Germline CDR1 MNHEY, CDR2 SVGAGI. The CDR3 extends over 14 amino acids. CDR3 sequence: CASSSGGSTYEQYF. CDR3 DNA sequence: TGTGCCAGCAGTTCGGGGGGTTCAACCTACGAGCAGTACTTC.

The chain joins TRBV6-1 to TRBJ1-2; D is uncertain. The V gene lost 0 bases and the J gene lost 4 bases, with 6 bases spanning the gap. Germline CDR1 and CDR2: MNHNS and SASEGT. This CDR3 comprises 13 residues. The CDR3 sequence: CASSEARGYGYTF. CDR3 coding DNA: TGTGCCAGCAGTGAAGCACGGGGCTATGGCTACACCTTC.

The chain employs TRBV2 and TRBJ2-5, with TRBD1 identical over 11 bases. CDR1 and CDR2 from the germline V gene are SNHLY and FYNNEI. V trimming: 7 bases; J trimming: 3 bases; junction bases outside the gene matches: 4. The CDR3 length is 14 residues. The CDR3 spells CASTAGQGEETQYF. The CDR3 DNA sequence: TGTGCCAGCACCGCGGGACAGGGGGAAGAGACCCAGTACTTC.

V and J are TRBV4-1 and TRBJ2-1, with D tentatively TRBD2 (6 bases). The germline CDR1 and CDR2 sequences are MGHRA and YSYEKL. The CDR3 loop spans 16 amino acids. V shed 4 bases and J shed 0 bases, with 13 bases lying between them. The CDR3 DNA follows: TGCGCCAGCAGCCCTTTTTGGGAGGCCTCCTACAATGAGCAGTTCTTC. It specifies CASSPFWEASYNEQFF.

This chain joins TRBV4-1 and TRBJ2-1; 9 bases line up with TRBD2. The CDR3 extends over 16 amino acids. Trimming removed 1 base from V and 7 bases from J; junction bases left unmatched: 8. Germline values: CDR1 MGHRA, CDR2 YSYEKL. The CDR3 region is CASSQGGSGRLNEQFF. CDR3 DNA: TGCGCCAGCAGCCAAGGCGGGAGCGGGAGGTTGAATGAGCAGTTCTTC.

The gene calls are TRBV4-1 and TRBJ2-1; 9 bases match TRBD1. In germline, CDR1 is MGHRA, CDR2 YSYEKL. This CDR3 spans 16 amino acids. V lost 4 bases to trimming and J lost 2 bases; unmatched junction nucleotides: 6. In DNA, the CDR3 is TGCGCCAGCAGCCCCAAAGGGACAGGGACCTACAATGAGCAGTTCTTC. Its protein product is CASSPKGTGTYNEQFF.

The V call is TRBV5-1, the J call TRBJ1-4, with TRBD1 matching 8 bases. Germline V CDR1 and CDR2: SGHRS, YFSETQ. The CDR3 is made up of 13 amino acids. Trimming took 4 bases from V and 8 from J; bases not matched to a gene: 4. CDR3 sequence (DNA): TGCGCCAGCAGCCATGACAGGGGAGAAAAACTGTTTTTT. Protein: CASSHDRGEKLFF.

The chain combines TRBV4-1 with TRBJ2-1; 7 bases fit TRBD2. Germline V gene lookup returns CDR1 MGHRA and CDR2 YSYEKL. The V gene end was trimmed by 3 bases and the J gene end by 6 bases; junction bases not matched to a gene: 8. The CDR3 is made up of 15 amino acids. CDR3 nucleotides: TGCGCCAGCAGCCATGCGGGAGTGTCGGGCAATGAGCAGTTCTTC. Translated: CASSHAGVSGNEQFF.

V is TRBV5-1 and J is TRBJ2-1, with 9 positions matching TRBD2. V lost 7 bases and J lost 1; bases outside the gene matches: 6. The length of the CDR3 is 15 residues. Germline V gives CDR1 SGHRS, CDR2 YFSETQ. The CDR3 sequence: CASSGTSLSYNEQFF. As DNA, the CDR3 is TGCGCCAGCTCCGGGACTAGCCTTTCCTACAATGAGCAGTTCTTC. The variable domain in full, completed from reference TRBV5-1 and TRBJ2-1, reads KAGVTQTPRYLIKTRGQQVTLSCSPISGHRSVSWYQQTPGQGLQFLFEYFSETQRNKGNFPGRFSGRQFSNSRSEMNVSTLELGDSALYLCASSGTSLSYNEQFFGPGTRLTVL.